The present TCR beta chain was sequenced within a study of T cells in Graves' hyperthyroidism and ophthalmopathy. Study-level information: Peripheral blood was secured at the point of initial diagnosis, before any treatment. Findings of the study overall: Most expanded thyroid clonotypes above 0.001 also appeared in blood. Stable hyperthyroidism was separated from ophthalmopathy by a model based on 13 V-J features.

The trim removed 1 base at V and 6 bases at J, leaving 6 bases unmatched. Germline V lookup: CDR1 GTSNPN, CDR2 SVGIG (reference sequence). The length of the CDR3 is 15 residues. With regard to this clonotype: Its cognate antigen is unknown.

TCR beta CDR3 sequences were amplified from RNA transcripts. The HTBI primer set drove a first-round RT-PCR of the TCR CDR3. TCRdb passed the multiplex PCR reads through MiXCR, listing each CDR3 protein once. The sample has 600,000 to 750,000 distinct CDR3 sequences, roughly 17% seen once. The receptor was isolated from a man aged 45-65 years with Graves' hyperthyroidism. Sequenced input: blood. The rearrangement links TRBV30 to TRBJ2-7; 13 positions match TRBD2. The CDR3 coding sequence is TGTGCCTGGAGTGCCGGACTAGCGGGAGCGATCGAGCAGTACTTC. Its protein product is CAWSAGLAGAIEQYF. The full variable domain, with the rest looked up from reference TRBV30 and TRBJ2-7, is SQTIHQWPATLVQPVGSPLSLECTVEGTSNPNLYWYRQAAGRGLQLLFYSVGIGQISSEVPQNLSASRPQDRQFILSSKKLLLSDSGFYLCAWSAGLAGAIEQYFGPGTRLTVT.